This TCR beta chain was obtained from a study of T cell changes during pregnancy in multiple sclerosis (dated by TCRdb to the late 2010s). At the level of the whole study: The study examined how the T cell repertoire changed over the course of pregnancy in women with multiple sclerosis.

The germline V gene yields MDHEN for CDR1 and SYDVKM for CDR2. The V end loses 2 bases and the J end loses 7 bases, and a stretch of 12 bases separates them. The CDR3 has 14 amino acids, counting the end cysteine and phenylalanine. Of all the DNA, just the CDR3 is kept, 42 bases in frame from base 1. The library was made by the immunoSEQ multiplex PCR assay. TCRdb re-hosts the immuneACCESS table, in-frame sequences only. Its copies lack some clones; in the studies checked, an unresolved V gene accounts for under half of them, and the cause for the rest is not known. This sample has fewer than 85,000 clones in its table, and around nine tenths of those were observed once. The ten largest clones capture 1.5% to 2% of the sample. To note about this clone: It has no known antigen specificity. Base qualities were left out, and no much larger clone turns up one base away.

The TCR originated in a female donor in good health, enrolled as a control in a pregnancy study. This receptor chain uses TRBV28 and TRBJ1-5; no confident D gene assignment can be made. Sequenced here: peripheral blood, sampled in the first trimester of pregnancy. The bases are TGTGCCAGCAGTTTAGAGAGGGTTTACCAGCCCCAGCATTTT. Its coded protein is CASSLERVYQPQHF.